This TCR beta chain was retrieved from a study of blood T cell repertoires in COVID-19. Overall study: From the United States, Italy and Spain came samples of acute and convalescent COVID-19. PBMCs, B-cell-depleted T cells, or T cells were the source of the cDNA or gDNA that made up the material.

Germline values: CDR1 SGHKS, CDR2 YYEKEE (reference sequence). Trimming took off 2 bases at V and 7 bases at J, with 13 bases between the two ends. The CDR3 loop spans 14 amino acids. Everyone who took part was 18 to 89 years old, and they came from about two dozen US areas. Each participant's cohort was designated according to participant-reported clinical history. Assay: immunoSEQ multiplex PCR; the TCRdb copy retains only in-frame clones and omits some. Of approximately 250,000 clones listed, less than 95% were seen once; the top ten hold about 3%. This sequence originates from a man aged 40-50 years who had been exposed to COVID-19. The sample was PBMCs or T cells enriched from blood (not recorded which). The chain combines TRBV5-5 with TRBJ1-5; D is unresolved. CDR3 sequence: CASSFLSDRQPQHF. CDR3 coding DNA: TGTGCCAGCAGCTTTCTGAGTGATCGGCAGCCCCAGCATTTT.